This TCR beta chain was recovered during a study of shared clonotypes between healthy human individuals. Only in-frame clones appear in the TCRdb table, and some are missing; sequencing was by immunoSEQ multiplex PCR. The table has some 2,000,000 clones, 95% seen once. Worth noting for this clone: The same CDR3 can be traced to other DNA sequences in this sample.

CDR3 size: 14 residues. CDR1 and CDR2 from the germline V gene are SEHNR and FQNEAQ (reference sequence). The V end was cut by 1 base, the J end by 2 bases, with 8 bases between. The sequenced material came from naive CD4+ T cells sorted from blood. Indicated subset: CD45RA+ positively selected. The chain uses TRBV7-9 and TRBJ2-5; the D gene is possibly TRBD1 (6 bases). This sequence originates from a young man in good health. In DNA form, the CDR3 reads TGTGCCAGCAGCTTAGGGACAGATCAAGAGACCCAGTACTTC. As protein: CASSLGTDQETQYF.